This T cell receptor beta chain was profiled in a study of Ad26.COV2.S vaccination and SARS-CoV-2 variants. The table came from immunoSEQ multiplex PCR; TCRdb's copy has only in-frame clones and leaves some out. The table lists around 270,000 clones, around 90% of them singletons. This CDR3 is built from 14 residues. This sample's treatment: over 15 received Ad26.COV2.S at low or high dose, single or two shots; about 5 received placebo; per-sample allocation not given. The samples were gathered on day 63 after the first injection of vaccine or placebo. The sequence was obtained from a person aged 18 to 59 who received the Ad26.COV2.S COVID-19 vaccine or a placebo. J is TRBJ2-7 and V is TRBV21-1; TRBD2 was called by the table and not checked on the DNA. TRBV21-1 is tagged as a pseudogene. The sample in question was peripheral blood, obtained in a trial of Ad26.COV2.S vaccine versus placebo. For the CDR3, the DNA is TGTGCCAGCAGGCACCTAGCGGGGGCCTACGAGCAGTACGTC. It encodes CASRHLAGAYEQYV.